These T cell receptor beta chains were read from a single sample in a study of radiation and T cells in renal cell carcinoma. The assay was immunoSEQ multiplex PCR, and TCRdb's table has in-frame clones only and misses some. The sample holds some 150,000 clones, approximately 86% seen once. The sample was blood, taken from a patient whose treatment included radiotherapy and nephrectomy. All receptors derive from a woman aged 45 to 65 with renal cell carcinoma. Both conserved end residues are part of each CDR3. The order of the fields is D gene, clone size, J gene, V gene, CDR3 DNA, CDR3 protein. D genes are given only for firm matches. Clone sizes are given selectively: once, few, many, or a class where the clone is expanded.

>NA|once|TRBJ1-5|TRBV2
TGTGCCAGCAGTCCGGGGACCGGCCCCCAGCATTTT
CASSPGTGPQHF
>NA|once|TRBJ1-1|TRBV28
TGTGCCAGCAGTTTTTGGAGGGACACTGAAGCTTTCTTT
CASSFWRDTEAFF
>NA|NA|TRBJ1-1|TRBV5-6
TGTGCCAGCAGCTTGACGGTGAACACTGAAGCTTTCTTT
CASSLTVNTEAFF
>TRBD1|NA|TRBJ2-3|TRBV5-4
TGTGCCAGCAGCTGGGGACAGGGGGCGCAAGATACGCAGTATTTT
CASSWGQGAQDTQYF
>NA|few|TRBJ2-1|TRBV7-2
TGTGCCAGCATTCGAACCGGCCGGGTCGATGAGCAGTTCTTC
CASIRTGRVDEQFF
>NA|NA|TRBJ2-6|TRBV19
TGTGCCAGTTCTGCCGGGGCCAACGTCCTGACTTTC
CASSAGANVLTF
>TRBD2|NA|TRBJ2-7|TRBV28
TGTGCCAGCAGTTTTCTGACTAGCGGGTCTTACGAGCAGTACTTC
CASSFLTSGSYEQYF
>NA|NA|TRBJ2-3|TRBV19
TGTGCCAGTAGTATCGGGCGCACAGATACGCAGTATTTT
CASSIGRTDTQYF
>NA|NA|TRBJ2-7|TRBV7-9
TGTGCCAGCAGCCCCCTCACCGCAGTCTCCTACGAGCAGTACTTC
CASSPLTAVSYEQYF
>NA|NA|TRBJ2-5|TRBV5-1
TGCGCCAGCAGCGTTTCGGAGGAGACCCAGTACTTC
CASSVSEETQYF
>TRBD1|NA|TRBJ1-2|TRBV28
TGTGCCAGCAGTTTGATGACAGGGGACGGCTACACCTTC
CASSLMTGDGYTF
>NA|NA|TRBJ1-3|TRBV19
TGTGCCAGTAGTCCGGGGAGCTCAAACTCTGGAAACACCATATATTTT
CASSPGSSNSGNTIYF
>TRBD2|NA|TRBJ2-3|TRBV4-3
TGCGCCAGCAGCCAAGACGGCGGGAGAAGTGCAGATACGCAGTATTTT
CASSQDGGRSADTQYF
>NA|NA|TRBJ1-5|TRBV18
TGTGCCAGCTCACCAGACAGAAATCAGCCCCAGCATTTT
CASSPDRNQPQHF
>NA|NA|TRBJ1-4|TRBV7-9
TGTGCCAGCAGTTTAGACAGTACTCAAAATGAAAAACTGTTTTTT
CASSLDSTQNEKLFF
>NA|NA|TRBJ2-7|TRBV7-2
TGTGCCAGCAGCTCCCACGGGGACGAGCAGTACTTC
CASSSHGDEQYF
>TRBD1|NA|TRBJ2-5|TRBV5-1
TGCGCCAGCAGCCCTACCGGGACAGTTCAAGAGACCCAGTACTTC
CASSPTGTVQETQYF
>TRBD2|NA|TRBJ2-1|TRBV5-1
TGCTCATGTGGCCGTCTAGCGGGGGGACAGGAGCAGTTCTTC
CSCGRLAGGQEQFF
>NA|NA|TRBJ1-1|TRBV21-1
TGTGCCAGCAGCAAACTAGTTGACGGGGCGATTTTCGGGGACACTGAAGCTTTCTTT
CASSKLVDGAIFGDTEAFF
>NA|NA|TRBJ2-5|TRBV18
TGTGCCAGCTGCCGGACAGTTCGCGAGACCCAGTACTTC
CASCRTVRETQYF
>NA|NA|TRBJ1-3|TRBV6-5
TGTGCCAGCAGTTTCCAAGGGTCCCGAGACACCATATATTTT
CASSFQGSRDTIYF
>NA|NA|TRBJ2-3|TRBV4-3
TGCGCCAGCAGCCAGGGTGTGGGCACAGATACGCAGTATTTT
CASSQGVGTDTQYF
>NA|NA|TRBJ2-1|TRBV11-2
TGTGCCAGCAGCTTAGGACTAGTTAAGGTCTTC
CASSLGLVKVF
>TRBD2|NA|TRBJ2-1|TRBV5-4
TGTGCCAGCAACTCTAAGCGGGATAGTTTTAATGAGCAGTTCTTC
CASNSKRDSFNEQFF
>TRBD2|NA|TRBJ2-1|TRBV27
TGTGCCAGCAGTTTAACTAGCGGGGGTATCAATGAGCAGTTCTTC
CASSLTSGGINEQFF
>NA|few|TRBJ1-2|TRBV10-3
TGTGCCATCAATGAGGGGAGCGCTAACTATGGCTACACCTTC
CAINEGSANYGYTF
>NA|NA|TRBJ2-2|TRBV9
TGTGCCAGCAGCGTAGGGCAGGGCCAGCTGTTTTTT
CASSVGQGQLFF
>NA|NA|TRBJ1-1|TRBV30
TGTGCCTGGAGTGCCAAAGGGGGGCGGACGAACACTGAAGCTTTCTTT
CAWSAKGGRTNTEAFF
>TRBD1|NA|TRBJ1-3|TRBV2
TGTGCCAGCAGGAGGGACAGGGAAATTGGAAACACCATATATTTT
CASRRDREIGNTIYF
>TRBD1|NA|TRBJ1-4|TRBV19
TGTGCCAGTAGCAGACAGGGGGGCGGTCATGAAAAACTGTTTTTT
CASSRQGGGHEKLFF
>TRBD2|NA|TRBJ2-7|TRBV7-8
TGTGCCAGCAGCTTTTCGTGGGTAGCGGGGGGACCAAGCTCCTACGAGCAGTACTTC
CASSFSWVAGGPSSYEQYF
>NA|few|TRBJ1-6|TRBV30
TGTGCCTGGAAACAGTCTAATTCACCCCTCCACTTT
CAWKQSNSPLHF
>NA|NA|TRBJ1-4|TRBV7-2
TGTGCCAGCAGCTTAGCGGTCTTAGGGGAAAAACTGTTTTTT
CASSLAVLGEKLFF
>NA|NA|TRBJ2-6|TRBV19
TGTGCCAGTAGTATAGCGACAGGTGGGAGTCCTGGGGCCAACGTCCTGACTTTC
CASSIATGGSPGANVLTF
>NA|NA|TRBJ2-1|TRBV20-1
TGCAGTGCCGATGCCCACAATGAGCAGTTCTTC
CSADAHNEQFF
>NA|NA|TRBJ2-5|TRBV5-1
TGCGCCAGCAGCTTAGTTGGGACCCAGTACTTC
CASSLVGTQYF
>NA|NA|TRBJ2-7|TRBV19
TGTGCCAGTAGTTCCAGGATTAACGAGCAGTACTTC
CASSSRINEQYF
>NA|NA|TRBJ2-4|TRBV2
TGTGCCAGCGTCCGACTAGGGTCTGAAGCCAAAAACATTCAGTACTTC
CASVRLGSEAKNIQYF
>NA|NA|TRBJ1-5|TRBV30
TGTGCCTGGAGTGTCATCACGGATCAGCCCCAGCATTTT
CAWSVITDQPQHF
>TRBD2|NA|TRBJ2-1|TRBV6-6
TGTGCCAGCCACACGCGTCTAGCGGGAAATGAGCAGTTCTTC
CASHTRLAGNEQFF
>NA|once|TRBJ1-1|TRBV19
TGTGCCAGTAGGTATACGAACACTGAAGCTTTCTTT
CASRYTNTEAFF
>NA|NA|TRBJ2-1|TRBV6-6
TGTGCCAGTCGGACCCCGGAGGACAATGAGCAGTTCTTC
CASRTPEDNEQFF
>NA|NA|TRBJ1-3|TRBV21-1
TGTGCCAGCAGCGGCAGGCAAGGGGTCTCTGGAAACACCATATATTTT
CASSGRQGVSGNTIYF
>TRBD1|NA|TRBJ2-7|TRBV10-2
TGCGCCAGCCTCGGGACAGGGGTCTACGAGCAGTACTTC
CASLGTGVYEQYF